This TCR beta chain derives from a study of Graves' ophthalmopathy and Graves' hyperthyroidism. RNA transcripts yielded amplified TCR beta CDR3 regions. HTBI primers served in a first-round RT-PCR, which a second-round multiplex PCR followed. One entry per CDR3 protein results from TCRdb running MiXCR on the multiplex PCR reads. The sample yields hundreds of thousands of distinct CDR3 sequences, 40% seen once. This clonotype appeared a few times. The target antigen is unknown. Study-wide points: Among thyroid clonotypes expanded above 0.001 frequency, most also appeared in blood. Ophthalmopathy progression prediction by the model yielded a sensitivity of about 70% and a specificity of 72.22%.

V was clipped by 7 bases and J by 1 base; unmatched bases: 15. CDR3 size: 17 residues. Germline CDR1 reads SGDLS; CDR2 reads YYNGEE. This clonotype was obtained from an adult man with Graves' ophthalmopathy. The chain employs TRBV9 and TRBJ1-1, with 8 bases identical to TRBD1. Specimen: peripheral blood. Written as DNA, the CDR3 is TGTGCCAGCTCACAAGCCGACAGGGGAATACGGAACACTGAAGCTTTCTTT. Amino acids: CASSQADRGIRNTEAFF.